In its sample, the clone carrying this T cell receptor beta chain is medium-sized (0.01 to 0.1%). The sample originates from a study of neurological immune-mediated disorders. Germline V lookup: CDR1 LGHNA, CDR2 YSLEER. There are 17 residues in the CDR3. With 0 bases removed from V and 0 bases from J, the gap between germline ends came to 14 bases. TCRdb redid the calling of the 5' RACE reads with MiXCR, one entry per CDR3 protein. Among roughly 90,000 distinct CDR3 sequences listed, 3.5% were seen once. Unsorted libraries were prepared from 2 million PBMCs that had been stored at -80 C. The chain couples TRBV4-3 to TRBJ1-1, with D possibly being TRBD1 (5 bases). Sequences were obtained from PBMCs. The source is a woman aged 45 to 65 with multiple sclerosis. The CDR3 DNA is TGCGCCAGCAGCCAAGAGGTTTTGAGGGACCTGAACACTGAAGCTTTCTTT. It translates to CASSQEVLRDLNTEAFF.